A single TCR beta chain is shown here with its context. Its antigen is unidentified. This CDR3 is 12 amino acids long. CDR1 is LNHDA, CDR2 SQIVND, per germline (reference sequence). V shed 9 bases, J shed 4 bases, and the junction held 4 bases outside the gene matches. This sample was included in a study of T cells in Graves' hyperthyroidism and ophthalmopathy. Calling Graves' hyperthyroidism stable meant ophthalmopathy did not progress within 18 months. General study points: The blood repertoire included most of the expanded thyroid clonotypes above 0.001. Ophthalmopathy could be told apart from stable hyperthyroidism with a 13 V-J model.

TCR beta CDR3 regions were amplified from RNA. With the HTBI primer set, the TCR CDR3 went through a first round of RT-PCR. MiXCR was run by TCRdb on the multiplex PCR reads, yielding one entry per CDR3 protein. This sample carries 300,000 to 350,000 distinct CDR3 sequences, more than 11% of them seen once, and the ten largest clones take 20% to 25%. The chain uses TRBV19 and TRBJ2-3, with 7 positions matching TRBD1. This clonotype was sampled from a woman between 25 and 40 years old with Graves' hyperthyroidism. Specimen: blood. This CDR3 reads CASGTAPDTQYF. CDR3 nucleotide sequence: TGTGCCAGCGGGACAGCCCCAGATACGCAGTATTTT.